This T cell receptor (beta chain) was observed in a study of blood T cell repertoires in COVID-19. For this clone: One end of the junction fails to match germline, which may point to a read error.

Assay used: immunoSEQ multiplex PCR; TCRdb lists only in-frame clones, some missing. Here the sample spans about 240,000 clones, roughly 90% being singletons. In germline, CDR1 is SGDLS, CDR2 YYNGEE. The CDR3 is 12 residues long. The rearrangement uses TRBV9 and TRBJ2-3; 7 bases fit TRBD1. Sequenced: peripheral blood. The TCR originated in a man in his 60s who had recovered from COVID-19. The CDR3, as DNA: TGTGCCAGCAGCGGAGACAGGGCCACACTCCATTTT. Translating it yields CASSGDRATLHF.